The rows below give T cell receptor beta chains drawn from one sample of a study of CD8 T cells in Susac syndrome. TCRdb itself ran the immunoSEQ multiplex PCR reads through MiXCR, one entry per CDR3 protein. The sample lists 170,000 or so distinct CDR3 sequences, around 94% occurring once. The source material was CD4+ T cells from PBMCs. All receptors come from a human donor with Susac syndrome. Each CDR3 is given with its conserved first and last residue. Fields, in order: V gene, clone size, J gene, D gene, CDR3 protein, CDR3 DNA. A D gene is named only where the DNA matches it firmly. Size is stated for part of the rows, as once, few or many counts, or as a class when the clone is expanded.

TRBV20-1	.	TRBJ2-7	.	CSARIRDTSYEQYF	TGCAGTGCTAGAATCCGGGACACCTCCTACGAGCAGTACTTC
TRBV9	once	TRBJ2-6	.	CASSVDWREANVLTF	TGTGCCAGCAGCGTAGATTGGCGGGAGGCCAACGTCCTGACTTTC
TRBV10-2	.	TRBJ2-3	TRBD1	CASIEGARGGTQYF	TGCGCCAGCATCGAGGGGGCTCGGGGCGGCACGCAGTATTTT
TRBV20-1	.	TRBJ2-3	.	CSARDPSGDIDTQYF	TGCAGTGCTAGAGACCCCTCGGGGGATATCGATACGCAGTATTTT
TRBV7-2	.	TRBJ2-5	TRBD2	CASSQLPGRPETQYF	TGTGCCAGCAGCCAACTGCCCGGGAGGCCGGAGACCCAGTACTTC
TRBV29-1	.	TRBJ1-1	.	CSVRHTRLMNTEAFF	TGCAGCGTTCGTCACACCCGCCTCATGAACACTGAAGCTTTCTTT
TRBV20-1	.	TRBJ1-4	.	CSARDLGLFNEKLFF	TGCAGTGCTAGAGATCTTGGACTGTTTAATGAAAAACTGTTTTTT
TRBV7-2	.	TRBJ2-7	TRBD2	CASSRTSGRNYEQYF	TGTGCCAGCAGCCGGACTAGCGGGAGGAACTACGAGCAGTACTTC
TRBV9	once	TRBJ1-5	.	CASSAGQNNQPQHF	TGTGCCAGCAGCGCTGGACAGAACAATCAGCCCCAGCATTTT
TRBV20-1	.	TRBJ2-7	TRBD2	CSAPDWGREDYEQYF	TGCAGTGCTCCTGACTGGGGGCGGGAGGACTACGAGCAGTACTTC
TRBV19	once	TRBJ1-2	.	CASSIDGQVVGYTF	TGTGCCAGTAGTATAGATGGGCAGGTGGTGGGCTACACCTTC
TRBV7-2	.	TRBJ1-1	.	CASSPLGTAEAFF	TGTGCCAGCAGCCCTCTTGGGACGGCTGAAGCTTTCTTT
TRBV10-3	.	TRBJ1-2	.	CAISDTENYGYTF	TGTGCCATCAGTGATACGGAGAACTATGGCTACACCTTC
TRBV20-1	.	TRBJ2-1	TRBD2	CSARSLLAGGPDEQFF	TGCAGTGCTAGAAGTTTACTAGCGGGAGGGCCCGATGAGCAGTTCTTC
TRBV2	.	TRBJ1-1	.	CASSEGWDTEAFF	TGTGCCAGCAGTGAGGGCTGGGACACTGAAGCTTTCTTT
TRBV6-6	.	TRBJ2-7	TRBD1	CASTTRDRSYEQYF	TGTGCCAGCACCACAAGGGACAGGTCCTACGAGCAGTACTTC
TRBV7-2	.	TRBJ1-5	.	CASSLGAHQPQHF	TGTGCCAGCAGCTTAGGGGCACATCAGCCCCAGCATTTT
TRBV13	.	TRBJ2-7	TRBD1	CASSLTRDRDYEQYF	TGTGCCAGCAGCCTCACTCGGGACAGAGACTACGAGCAGTACTTC
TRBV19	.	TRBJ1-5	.	CASSKGDGNQPQHF	TGTGCCAGTAGTAAAGGGGACGGTAATCAGCCCCAGCATTTT
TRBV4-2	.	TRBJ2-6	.	CASSQGPSSGANVLTF	TGTGCCAGCAGCCAGGGACCTAGCTCTGGGGCCAACGTCCTGACTTTC
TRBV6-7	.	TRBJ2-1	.	CASRTDLDYNEQFF	TGTGCCAGCAGGACAGACCTTGACTACAATGAGCAGTTCTTC
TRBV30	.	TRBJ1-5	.	CAWSVEGNQPQHF	TGTGCCTGGAGTGTAGAGGGAAACCAGCCCCAGCATTTT
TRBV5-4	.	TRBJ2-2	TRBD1	CASSRTGGTGELFF	TGTGCCAGCAGCCGGACAGGGGGCACCGGGGAGCTGTTTTTT
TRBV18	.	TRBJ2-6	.	CASSPNTKGGVLTF	TGTGCCAGCTCACCAAACACCAAAGGAGGCGTCCTGACTTTC
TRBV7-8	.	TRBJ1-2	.	CASSLAAGMDGYTF	TGTGCCAGCAGCTTAGCGGCAGGGATGGATGGCTACACCTTC
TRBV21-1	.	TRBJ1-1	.	CASTIRGRTEHSEAFF	TGTGCCAGCACCATTCGGGGCCGAACCGAACACTCCGAAGCTTTCTTT
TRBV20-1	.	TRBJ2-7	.	CSARAQAYEQYF	TGCAGTGCTAGAGCTCAGGCCTACGAGCAGTACTTC
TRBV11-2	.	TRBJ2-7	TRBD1	CASSLAGTETYEQYF	TGTGCCAGCAGCTTAGCCGGGACAGAGACCTACGAGCAGTACTTC
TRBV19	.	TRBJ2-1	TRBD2	CASSPKKTSGRASTVSRNEQFF	TGTGCCAGTAGCCCCAAGAAGACTAGCGGGAGGGCCTCGACGGTGAGTAGGAATGAGCAGTTCTTC
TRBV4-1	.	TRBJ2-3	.	CASSPLFPADTQYF	TGCGCCAGCAGCCCCCTTTTTCCGGCGGATACGCAGTATTTT
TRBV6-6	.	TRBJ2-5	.	CASSYRQGETQYF	TGTGCCAGCAGTTATAGGCAGGGAGAGACCCAGTACTTC
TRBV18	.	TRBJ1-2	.	CASSTDRIANYGYTF	TGTGCCAGCTCAACCGACAGGATAGCTAACTATGGCTACACCTTC
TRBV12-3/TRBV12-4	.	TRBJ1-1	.	CASSVGPLNTEAFF	TGTGCCAGCAGCGTCGGACCCCTGAACACTGAAGCTTTCTTT
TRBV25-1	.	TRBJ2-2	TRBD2	CASSTPTSGVTGELFF	TGTGCCAGCAGTACCCCGACTAGCGGGGTAACCGGGGAGCTGTTTTTT
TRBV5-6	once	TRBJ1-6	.	CASSLANSPLHF	TGTGCCAGCAGCTTGGCGAATTCACCCCTCCACTTT
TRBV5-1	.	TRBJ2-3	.	CASSYAGIISDTQYF	TGCGCCAGCAGCTACGCGGGGATCATATCAGATACGCAGTATTTT
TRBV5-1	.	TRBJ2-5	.	CASSPLPAVKQETQYF	TGCGCCAGCAGCCCGCTGCCAGCGGTCAAGCAAGAGACCCAGTACTTC
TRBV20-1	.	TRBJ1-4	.	CSASSDARGKLFF	TGCAGTGCTAGTAGCGACGCTCGGGGGAAACTGTTTTTT
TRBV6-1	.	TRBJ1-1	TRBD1	CASRPRGATTNTEAFF	TGTGCCAGCAGACCCAGGGGGGCCACTACTAACACTGAAGCTTTCTTT
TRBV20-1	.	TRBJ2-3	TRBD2	CSARESSGGGDTQYF	TGCAGTGCTAGAGAGTCTAGCGGAGGCGGAGATACGCAGTATTTT
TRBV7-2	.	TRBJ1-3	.	CASSLVRGNTIYF	TGTGCCAGCAGCTTAGTACGAGGAAACACCATATATTTT
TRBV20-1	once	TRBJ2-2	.	CSAPVEGDWVTGELFF	TGCAGTGCTCCGGTGGAGGGGGACTGGGTCACCGGGGAGCTGTTTTTT